This TCR beta chain was obtained from a study of T-cell reconstitution after alpha-beta-depleted transplantation in children (dated by TCRdb to about 2016). Notes on the research overall: Using TCR repertoire profiling, the study quantitatively followed how T-cell immune reconstitution unfolded in children after TCRalphabeta/CD19-depleted allogeneic hematopoietic cell transplantation.

Library preparation used PCR. These reads were obtained on an Illumina HiSeq 2500. To normalize quantification of the TCRbeta repertoire, the TCR libraries were built with molecular barcoding that relied on unique molecular identifiers. In TCRdb, the public reads were trimmed at Q25 with fastp and aligned with MiXCR, with productive beta chains retained. Records with the same CDR3 protein are collapsed into one entry carrying the most frequent genes and DNA. This sample holds about 400,000 distinct CDR3 sequences; 15% to 20% were observed only once. The biggest ten clones account for around 28% of the sample. What the treatment or condition label conveys for this sample: allogeneic hematopoietic cell transplantation with graft depleted of TCRalphabeta T cells and CD19 B cells. The children who served as transplant recipients had been given grafts of TCRalphabeta/CD19-depleted allogeneic hematopoietic cells.

Points on this clonotype: The clone's antigen remains unknown. No much larger clone is present one base from it, and per-base qualities are unavailable.

Results and caveats for the whole study, not just this receptor: The frequencies of hyperexpanded clones fell over the following months, and after one year, T-cell counts and TCRbeta diversity were mostly attributed to newly produced T cells. In some patients, high TCRbeta diversity at day 60 was attributed to recipient T cells and intrathymic progenitors that had survived conditioning. Apparently early alphabetaT-cell count recovery about two months after transplant reportedly relied on only several hundred rapidly expanded clones derived from non-depleted graft cells.

The CDR3, cysteine through phenylalanine, is 14 amino acids long. Just CDR3 DNA is preserved here, 42 bases in frame from base 1. As encoded in the germline V gene, CDR1 is SQVTM while CDR2 is ANQGSEA. V lost 6 bases and J lost 1 base; the stretch between them is 13 bases long. The chain couples TRBV29-1 to TRBJ1-3; TRBD1 is a weak D gene call, 6 bases matching. Sequenced material: PBMCs, mostly from graft donor cells, taken 360 days after TCRalphabeta/CD19-depleted stem cell transplant. The clonotype was recovered from a boy less than two years old who had a stem cell transplant for Wiskott-Aldrich syndrome, so the T cells may come from the graft donor. The CDR3 reads as follows: CSVRTRGSGNTIYF. The nucleotide sequence is given as TGCAGCGTCCGGACCAGGGGTTCTGGAAACACCATATATTTT.